This T cell receptor (beta chain) was sequenced during a study of T cell repertoires in cytomegalovirus infection. Study-wide background: It was the public TCR beta signatures that indicated both CMV infection and matching HLA type.

Study results and limitations: CMV carriers having the relevant HLA were flagged by cumulative public TCR beta family frequency. There were HLA-C-restricted CMV-specific TCR beta clonotypes dominating the ex vivo response.

In this sample, this clonotype turned up many times. The antigen remains unidentified. TCRdb redid the calling of the reads with MiXCR, one entry per CDR3 protein. This table has 210,000 or so distinct CDR3 sequences, approximately 6.7% appearing once. Germline CDR1 MNHEY, CDR2 SVGEGT. Trimming stripped 5 bases from V and 1 base from J, with 5 bases between. The CDR3 extends over 13 amino acids. V and J are TRBV6-2 or TRBV6-3 and TRBJ2-2; D unclear. This TCR was recovered from a human donor in good health (CMV status not recorded). Some clones in this sample may be carry-over from other donors' samples. Specimen: PBMCs. For the CDR3, the DNA is TGTGCCAGCAGTAGACAGAACACCGGGGAGCTGTTTTTT. Its translation is CASSRQNTGELFF.